The present T cell receptor beta chain was sequenced within a study of molecular identifiers for immune sequencing clone quantification. Study-level information: Replicates split RNA from approximately 22,000 or 94,000 naive CD8 cells five ways, and the researchers sequenced four portions. General observations from the study: Clones exceeding 20 RNA copies carried over 97% of effector molecules but under 1% of naive-cell molecules.

Sorting isolated naive CD8 T cells as CD8+CD4-CCR7+CD45RA+ events. The ends were cut back, 4 bases at V and 7 bases at J, with 16 bases in the middle. This CDR3 has 14 amino acids. The germline V gene has CDR1 SQVTM and CDR2 ANQGSEA. TCRdb passed the PCR reads through MiXCR, listing each CDR3 protein once. The sample contains more than 550,000 distinct CDR3 sequences, 25% of which appear only once. Concerning this clonotype itself: Its antigen is not known.

The sequence was obtained from a human donor in good health. Some libraries in this study had Jurkat cell RNA spiked in. V usage is TRBV29-1 and J usage is TRBJ2-2; a possible D gene is TRBD2 (6 bases). Sequences were obtained from naive CD8+ T cells from blood, with Jurkat cell RNA spiked in. Sample subset: FACS-sorted CD8+CD4-CCR7+CD45RA+ naive T cells. The CDR3 sequence is CSVAVGGGIGELFF. The CDR3 nucleotides read TGCAGCGTTGCTGTGGGGGGAGGAATCGGGGAGCTGTTTTTT.